This T cell receptor (beta chain) was profiled in a study of T cells in Graves' hyperthyroidism and ophthalmopathy. What was amplified from RNA transcripts were TCR beta CDR3 regions. The HTBI primer set was used in a first-round RT-PCR of the TCR CDR3. A single record per CDR3 protein comes from TCRdb applying MiXCR to the multiplex PCR reads. The sample carries hundreds of thousands of distinct CDR3 sequences, 13% recorded once. Turning to this clonotype: Being one base from a much bigger clone, this may be a read error.

Germline V gives CDR1 SGHTA, CDR2 FQGTGA. This CDR3 has 13 residues. Graves' hyperthyroidism was deemed stable absent ophthalmopathy progression within 18 months. Based on clinical symptoms, serum thyroxine and TRAb, thyroid ultrasound and orbital computed tomography, diagnoses were reached. Material: blood. The origin of this receptor is a woman between 18 and 29 years old with Graves' hyperthyroidism. V and J are TRBV7-3 and TRBJ2-7, with D unresolved. CDR3 protein: CAGSPDPAYEQYF. CDR3 bases: TGTGCCGGCAGCCCCGATCCTGCCTACGAGCAGTACTTC. Combining the CDR3 with reference TRBV7-3 and TRBJ2-7 gives the whole variable domain GAGVSQTPSNKVTEKGKYVELRCDPISGHTALYWYRQSLGQGPEFLIYFQGTGAADDSGLPNDRFFAVRPEGSVSTLKIQRTERGDSAVYLCAGSPDPAYEQYFGPGTRLTVT.